A single sample gave rise to the 18 T cell receptor beta chains below, sequenced in a study of T cells in tuberculosis. Generated by immunoSEQ multiplex PCR, the TCRdb table keeps only in-frame clones and is missing some. The sample records under 40,000 clones, approximately 93% being singletons. The sample comprised PBMCs. These receptors were obtained from a donor under 30 with latent tuberculosis or without tuberculosis infection.

This rearrangement joins TRBV15 to TRBJ2-4; unclear D gene. Trimming took 0 bases from V and 4 from J, leaving 10 bases between them. The CDR3 sequence is 15 residues long. Germline lookup yields CDR1 LNHNV and CDR2 YYDKDF (reference sequence). The CDR3 coding sequence is TGTGCCACCAGCAGAGATCGGCGGAGTAAAAACATTCAGTACTTC. It yields the protein CATSRDRRSKNIQYF.

The genes are TRBV12-2 and TRBJ2-7; whether TRBD1, the table's D call, matches the DNA was not checked. TRBV12-2 is a pseudogene segment. The CDR3 spans 18 residues. CDR3 sequence reads: CASRLASGTVEPIYEQYF. CDR3 coding DNA: TGTGCAAGTCGCTTAGCCTCTGGGACAGTCGAACCAATCTACGAGCAGTACTTC.

V usage is TRBV28 and J usage is TRBJ1-4; possibly TRBD1 for D (5 bases). The CDR3 extends over 15 amino acids. Per the germline V gene, CDR1 is MDHEN and CDR2 is SYDVKM. The ends were cut back, 6 bases at V and 1 base at J, with 12 bases in the middle. The CDR3 region is CASRPHRITNEKLFF. The CDR3 bases are TGTGCCAGCAGGCCTCACAGGATAACTAATGAAAAACTGTTTTTT.

The rearrangement joins TRBV27 to TRBJ2-7, with D perhaps matching TRBD2 (5 bases). V lost 5 bases, J lost 1 base, and 24 bases lay in between. Germline V lookup: CDR1 MNHEY, CDR2 SMNVEV (reference sequence). The CDR3 runs 18 residues. The CDR3 nucleotides read TGTGCCAGCAGTCTGAGGGCGGCAGGCGGACCTTTATCCTACGAGCAGTACTTC. Translating gives CASSLRAAGGPLSYEQYF.

This clone was seen once. This chain connects TRBV10-2 to TRBJ2-5; possibly TRBD2 for D (5 bases). CDR3 length: 14 residues. The V end lost 4 bases, the J end lost 3 bases, and 12 bases lay between the germline ends. Germline V CDR1 and CDR2: WSHSY, SAAADI. The CDR3 DNA reads TGCGCCAGCAGTGGCTTTTCGGGGAAAGAGACCCAGTACTTC. Translation: CASSGFSGKETQYF.

The rearrangement links TRBV25-1 to TRBJ1-5; D gene uncertain. Germline CDR1 and CDR2: MGHDK and SYGVNS. V lost 6 bases and J 1 base, leaving 13 bases between the germline ends. The CDR3 consists of 15 residues. CDR3 DNA sequence: TGTGCCAGCAGCCCTGCCGGGGTGAGCAATCAGCCCCAGCATTTT. Encoded protein: CASSPAGVSNQPQHF.

The J gene is TRBJ2-2, the V gene TRBV2; weak D call: TRBD2 (5 bases). The V gene lost 7 bases and the J gene lost 10 bases, with 16 bases spanning the gap. The CDR3 totals 13 residues. Germline V gene data show CDR1 as SNHLY and CDR2 as FYNNEI. Here the CDR3 DNA reads TGTGCCAGCACTGGGGAGCCTGCCGAGGAGCTGTTTTTT. This gives the protein CASTGEPAEELFF.

In this sample, this clone turned up a few times. The J gene is TRBJ2-2, the V gene TRBV28, with 7 positions matching TRBD1. CDR1 is MDHEN, CDR2 SYDVKM, per germline. This CDR3 is 13 amino acids long. The V and J ends lost 5 bases and 4 bases, in that order; junction bases with no gene match: 1. CDR3 residues: CASSHRGTGELFF. In DNA, the CDR3 is TGTGCCAGCAGTCACAGGGGCACCGGGGAGCTGTTTTTT.

This rearrangement joins TRBV28 to TRBJ2-7; 8 bases are shared with TRBD2. V lost 4 bases, J lost 5 bases, and 10 bases stayed unmatched. CDR3 length: 15 residues. Germline V lookup: CDR1 MDHEN, CDR2 SYDVKM. The CDR3: CASSSPSAGDNEQYF. CDR3 nucleotide sequence: TGTGCCAGCAGTTCCCCCTCAGCGGGAGACAACGAGCAGTACTTC.

The chain joins TRBV7-9 to TRBJ2-7; TRBD1 agrees at 10 bases. J gave up 7 bases and V 1 base, and 4 bases lay outside the gene matches. The CDR3 length is 14 residues. Looked up from germline, CDR1 is SEHNR and CDR2 is FQNEAQ (reference sequence). CDR3: CASSLDGTGDEQYF. The CDR3 bases are TGTGCCAGCAGCTTAGACGGGACAGGGGATGAGCAGTACTTC.

V is TRBV2 and J is TRBJ2-2, with TRBD1 as a possible D gene (6 bases). Germline V gives CDR1 SNHLY, CDR2 FYNNEI. V lost 5 bases and J 3 bases, leaving 10 bases between the germline ends. There are 14 residues in the CDR3. The CDR3 region is CASSLDRDTGELFF. In DNA, the CDR3 is TGTGCCAGCAGTCTGGACAGAGACACCGGGGAGCTGTTTTTT. Supplemented by reference TRBV2 and TRBJ2-2, the full variable domain reads EPEVTQTPSHQVTQMGQEVILRCVPISNHLYFYWYRQILGQKVEFLVSFYNNEISEKSEIFDDQFSVERPDGSNFTLKIRSTKLEDSAMYFCASSLDRDTGELFFGEGSRLTVL.

This rearrangement joins TRBV11-2 to TRBJ2-5; TRBD2 aligns across 9 bases. Germline lookup yields CDR1 SGHAT and CDR2 FQNNGV. Trimming took 3 bases from V and 4 from J; bases not matched to a gene: 9. The CDR3 totals 16 residues. CDR3 DNA sequence: TGTGCCAGCAGCTTTAGGGCAGCGGGAGGAGGAGAGACCCAGTACTTC. Translation: CASSFRAAGGGETQYF.

This clone was seen once. J is TRBJ2-7 and V is TRBV4-1; TRBD2 matches 8 bases. The V gene's germline CDR1 is MGHRA and CDR2 YSYEKL. V trimming: 5 bases; J trimming: 2 bases; junction bases outside the gene matches: 11. The CDR3 length is 16 residues. CDR3 DNA: TGCGCCAGCAGCTCACTTAGCGGGGATGCTCCCTACGAGCAGTACTTC. Amino acid sequence: CASSSLSGDAPYEQYF.

The table lists this clone with a count of one. This chain links TRBV9 with TRBJ1-2; 8 nucleotides match TRBD1. The germline V gene has CDR1 SGDLS and CDR2 YYNGEE. The CDR3 is 13 residues long. J was trimmed by 8 bases and V by 7 bases; bases with no gene match: 10. CDR3 sequence (DNA): TGTGCCAGCGGGGCAGGGGGCGTCGCGGGCTACACCTTC. Protein: CASGAGGVAGYTF.

The chain has TRBV28 and TRBJ2-7; D is possibly TRBD2 (5 bases). This CDR3 comprises 13 residues. The V end lost 11 bases, the J end lost 6 bases, and 20 bases lay between the germline ends. The germline V gene encodes CDR1 MDHEN and CDR2 SYDVKM. The CDR3 loop is CAAQGALGAEQYF. The DNA for the CDR3 is TGTGCCGCCCAAGGCGCGTTGGGAGCCGAGCAGTACTTC.

This chain links TRBV19 with TRBJ2-1; D is unclear. Trimming shortened V by 4 bases and J by 0 bases, and 25 bases separated the two germline ends. Germline assignment: CDR1 LNHDA and CDR2 SQIVND (reference sequence). The length of the CDR3 is 20 residues. CDR3: CASSRYSAGRFPSSYNEQFF. CDR3 DNA sequence: TGTGCCAGTAGTAGATATTCGGCAGGAAGGTTCCCGAGCTCCTACAATGAGCAGTTCTTC.

The gene calls are TRBV11-2 and TRBJ1-1, with D maybe TRBD1 (6 bases). Trimming took 5 bases from V and 5 from J, leaving 12 bases between them. Germline V lookup: CDR1 SGHAT, CDR2 FQNNGV. The CDR3 loop spans 13 amino acids. The CDR3 nucleotides are TGTGCCAGCAGCCCAGGGGCAGGGACTGAAGCTTTCTTT. Protein product: CASSPGAGTEAFF.

The rearrangement links TRBV28 to TRBJ2-1, with a weak D call TRBD2 (5 bases). The length of the CDR3 is 14 residues. Germline values: CDR1 MDHEN, CDR2 SYDVKM. V was trimmed by 2 bases and J by 2 bases, leaving 7 bases between them. CDR3 in amino acids: CASSLGLAYNEQFF. Written as DNA, the CDR3 is TGTGCCAGCAGTTTAGGACTGGCCTACAATGAGCAGTTCTTC.